The clone carrying this T cell receptor beta chain occurred a few times. The sample comes from a study of regulatory T cells in long-lasting Graves disease. Time point indicated: newly diagnosed GD, antithyroid drugs for less than 3 months. The authors made the TCR library using RNA they extracted from PBMCs. This CDR3 comprises 17 residues. Germline lookup yields CDR1 SNHLY and CDR2 FYNNEI. Trimming removed 2 bases from V and 7 bases from J; junction bases left unmatched: 7. Building the TCR beta libraries relied on iRepertoire HTBI primers, and CDR3 regions underwent Arm-PCR. MiXCR, applied by TCRdb to the multiplex PCR reads, yields one record per CDR3 protein. Here the sample spans some 500,000 distinct CDR3 sequences, approximately 12% being singletons. The same sample was also used in a study of T cells in Graves' hyperthyroidism and ophthalmopathy.

Here the sequenced sample was peripheral blood mononuclear cells (PBMCs), taken at new diagnosis, from a patient treated with antithyroid drugs. J is TRBJ2-1 and V is TRBV2, with 14 nucleotides matching TRBD2. This clonotype was obtained from a man aged 25-45 years with Graves disease. The CDR3 region has the DNA TGTGCCAGCAGTGAATGGACGGGGACTAGCGGGAGAAATGAGCAGTTCTTC. It yields the protein CASSEWTGTSGRNEQFF.